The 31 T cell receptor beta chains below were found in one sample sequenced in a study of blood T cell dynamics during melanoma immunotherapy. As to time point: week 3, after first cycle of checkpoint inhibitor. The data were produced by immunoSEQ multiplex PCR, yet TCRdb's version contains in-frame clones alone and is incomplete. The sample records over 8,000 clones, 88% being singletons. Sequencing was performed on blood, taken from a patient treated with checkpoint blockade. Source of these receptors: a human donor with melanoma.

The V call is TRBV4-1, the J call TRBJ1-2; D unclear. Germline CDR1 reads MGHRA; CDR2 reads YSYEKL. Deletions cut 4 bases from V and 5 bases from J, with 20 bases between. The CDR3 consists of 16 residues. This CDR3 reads CASSPRSDFGGYGYTF. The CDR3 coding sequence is TGCGCCAGCAGCCCAAGGTCCGATTTTGGAGGGTATGGCTACACCTTC.

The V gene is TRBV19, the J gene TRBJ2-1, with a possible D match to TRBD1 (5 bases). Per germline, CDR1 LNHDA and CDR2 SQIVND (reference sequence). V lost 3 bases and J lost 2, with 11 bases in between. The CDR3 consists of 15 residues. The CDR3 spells CASSMGWTTYNEQFF. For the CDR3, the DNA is TGTGCCAGTAGTATGGGTTGGACAACCTACAATGAGCAGTTCTTC.

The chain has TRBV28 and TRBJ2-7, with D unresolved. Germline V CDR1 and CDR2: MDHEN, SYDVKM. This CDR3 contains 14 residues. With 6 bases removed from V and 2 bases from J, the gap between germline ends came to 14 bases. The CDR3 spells CASSPAVPTYEQYF. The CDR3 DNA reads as TGTGCCAGCAGCCCTGCGGTGCCAACCTACGAGCAGTACTTC.

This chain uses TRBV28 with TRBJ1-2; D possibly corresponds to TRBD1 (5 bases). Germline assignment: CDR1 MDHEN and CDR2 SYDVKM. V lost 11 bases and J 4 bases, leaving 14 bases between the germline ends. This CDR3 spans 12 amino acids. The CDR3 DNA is TGTGCCGGCTACGACAGAGGCTATGGCTACACCTTC. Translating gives CAGYDRGYGYTF.

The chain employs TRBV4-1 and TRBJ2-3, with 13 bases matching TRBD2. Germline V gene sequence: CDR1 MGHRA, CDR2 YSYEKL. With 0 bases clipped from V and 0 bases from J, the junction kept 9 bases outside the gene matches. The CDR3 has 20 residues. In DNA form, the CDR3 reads TGCGCCAGCAGCCAAGAGGCGACTAGCGGGGGGATACGGAGCACAGATACGCAGTATTTT. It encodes CASSQEATSGGIRSTDTQYF.

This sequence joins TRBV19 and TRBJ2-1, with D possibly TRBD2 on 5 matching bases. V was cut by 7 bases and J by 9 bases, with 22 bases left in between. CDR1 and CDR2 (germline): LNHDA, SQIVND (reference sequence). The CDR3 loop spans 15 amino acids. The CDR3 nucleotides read TGTGCCAGTAAGTCTGGCTTTCTCGACTATAGTGAGCAGTTCTTC. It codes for CASKSGFLDYSEQFF.

The DNA for the CDR3 is TGTGCCAGCAGTCCTTGGGACAGTCAGCCCCAGCATTTT. This sequence encodes CASSPWDSQPQHF. This rearrangement joins TRBV27 to TRBJ1-5; 7 bases fit TRBD1. V trimming: 5 bases; J trimming: 6 bases; junction bases outside the gene matches: 4. Germline V gene data show CDR1 as MNHEY and CDR2 as SMNVEV (reference sequence). This CDR3 spans 13 amino acids.

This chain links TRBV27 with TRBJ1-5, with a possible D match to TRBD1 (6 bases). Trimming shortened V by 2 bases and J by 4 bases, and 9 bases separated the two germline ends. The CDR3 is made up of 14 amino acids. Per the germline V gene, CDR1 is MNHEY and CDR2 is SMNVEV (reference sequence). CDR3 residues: CASSLQGSNQPQHF. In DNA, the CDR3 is TGTGCCAGCAGTTTACAGGGGTCGAATCAGCCCCAGCATTTT.

The DNA for the CDR3 is TGCGCCAGCAGTGGTGCGGGGACAGGGGGCGGAAACATTCAGTACTTC. Its protein is CASSGAGTGGGNIQYF. The genes are TRBV10-2 and TRBJ2-4; 12 bases are a match to TRBD1. The V gene end was trimmed by 4 bases and the J gene end by 6 bases; junction bases not matched to a gene: 7. Per the germline V gene, CDR1 is WSHSY and CDR2 is SAAADI. This CDR3 comprises 16 residues.

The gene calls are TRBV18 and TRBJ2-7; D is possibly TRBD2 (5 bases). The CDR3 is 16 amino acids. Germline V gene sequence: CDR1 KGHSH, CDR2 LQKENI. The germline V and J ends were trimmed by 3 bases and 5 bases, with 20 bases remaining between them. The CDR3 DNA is TGTGCCAGCTCACCGGCCGGGATAACTAGGCGGAACGAGCAGTACTTC. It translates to CASSPAGITRRNEQYF.

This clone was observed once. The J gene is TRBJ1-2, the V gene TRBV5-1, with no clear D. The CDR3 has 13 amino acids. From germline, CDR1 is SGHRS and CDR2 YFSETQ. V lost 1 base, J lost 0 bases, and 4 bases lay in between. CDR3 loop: CASSLWPNYGYTF. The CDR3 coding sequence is TGCGCCAGCAGCTTGTGGCCTAACTATGGCTACACCTTC.

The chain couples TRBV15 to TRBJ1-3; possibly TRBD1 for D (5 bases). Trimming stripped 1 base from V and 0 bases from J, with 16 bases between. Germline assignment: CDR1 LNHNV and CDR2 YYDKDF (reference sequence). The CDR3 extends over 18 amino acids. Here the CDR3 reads CATSRGRRRGVSGNTIYF. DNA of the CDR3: TGTGCCACCAGCAGAGGCCGAAGACGAGGGGTCTCTGGAAACACCATATATTTT.

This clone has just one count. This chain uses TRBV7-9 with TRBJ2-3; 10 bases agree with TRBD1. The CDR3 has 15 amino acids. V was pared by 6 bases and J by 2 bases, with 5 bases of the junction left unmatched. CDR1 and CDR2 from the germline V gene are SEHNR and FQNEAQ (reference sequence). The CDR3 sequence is CASRMGQGTTDTQYF. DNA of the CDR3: TGTGCCAGCAGAATGGGACAGGGGACCACAGATACGCAGTATTTT.

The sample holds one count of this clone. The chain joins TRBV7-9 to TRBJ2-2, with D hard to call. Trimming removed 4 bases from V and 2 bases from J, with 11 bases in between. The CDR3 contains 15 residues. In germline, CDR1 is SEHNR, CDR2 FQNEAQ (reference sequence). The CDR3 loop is CASSSLGGNTGELFF. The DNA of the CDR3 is TGTGCCAGCAGCTCTTTAGGCGGTAACACCGGGGAGCTGTTTTTT. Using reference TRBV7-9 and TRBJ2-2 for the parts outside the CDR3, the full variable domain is DTGVSQNPRHKITKRGQNVTFRCDPISEHNRLYWYRQTLGQGPEFLTYFQNEAQLEKSRLLSDRFSAERPKGSFSTLEIQRTEQGDSAMYLCASSSLGGNTGELFFGEGSRLTVL.

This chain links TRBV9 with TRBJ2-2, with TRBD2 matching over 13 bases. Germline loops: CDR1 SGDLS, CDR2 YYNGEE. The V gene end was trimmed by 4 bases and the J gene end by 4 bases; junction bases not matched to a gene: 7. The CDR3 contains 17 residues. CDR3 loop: CASSSQGLAGSTGELFF. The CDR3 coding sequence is TGTGCCAGCAGCTCGCAGGGACTAGCGGGAAGCACCGGGGAGCTGTTTTTT.

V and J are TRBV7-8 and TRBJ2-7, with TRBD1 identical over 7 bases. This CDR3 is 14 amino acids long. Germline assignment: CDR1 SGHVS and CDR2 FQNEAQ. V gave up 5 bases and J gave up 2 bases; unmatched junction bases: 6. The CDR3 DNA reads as TGTGCCAGCAGCAAAGACAGGGCCACCTACGAGCAGTACTTC. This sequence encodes CASSKDRATYEQYF. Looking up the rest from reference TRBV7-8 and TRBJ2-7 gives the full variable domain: GAGVSQSPRYKVAKRGQDVALRCDPISGHVSLFWYQQALGQGPEFLTYFQNEAQLDKSGLPSDRFFAERPEGSVSTLKIQRTQQEDSAVYLCASSKDRATYEQYFGPGTRLTVT.

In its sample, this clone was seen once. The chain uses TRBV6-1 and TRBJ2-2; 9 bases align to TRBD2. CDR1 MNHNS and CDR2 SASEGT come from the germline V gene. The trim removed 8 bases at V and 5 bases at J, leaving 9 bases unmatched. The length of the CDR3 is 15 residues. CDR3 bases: TGTGCCAGCCGGACTAGCGCCCTCTTTACCGGGGAGCTGTTTTTT. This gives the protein CASRTSALFTGELFF.

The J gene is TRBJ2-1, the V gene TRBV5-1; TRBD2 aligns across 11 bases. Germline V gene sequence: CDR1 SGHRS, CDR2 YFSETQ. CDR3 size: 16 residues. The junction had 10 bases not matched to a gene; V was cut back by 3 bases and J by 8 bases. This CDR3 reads CASSWGTSGKVDEQFF. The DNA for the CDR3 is TGCGCCAGCAGCTGGGGGACTAGCGGTAAGGTGGATGAGCAGTTCTTC.

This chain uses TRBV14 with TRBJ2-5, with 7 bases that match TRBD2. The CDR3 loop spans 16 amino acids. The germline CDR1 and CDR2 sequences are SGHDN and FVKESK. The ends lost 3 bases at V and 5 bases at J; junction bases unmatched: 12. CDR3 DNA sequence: TGTGCCAGCAGCCAGCGTCGCGGGAGTGAGGTTGAGACCCAGTACTTC. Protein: CASSQRRGSEVETQYF. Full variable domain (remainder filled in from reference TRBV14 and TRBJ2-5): EAGVTQFPSHSVIEKGQTVTLRCDPISGHDNLYWYRRVMGKEIKFLLHFVKESKQDESGMPNNRFLAERTGGTYSTLKVQPAELEDSGVYFCASSQRRGSEVETQYFGPGTRLLVL.

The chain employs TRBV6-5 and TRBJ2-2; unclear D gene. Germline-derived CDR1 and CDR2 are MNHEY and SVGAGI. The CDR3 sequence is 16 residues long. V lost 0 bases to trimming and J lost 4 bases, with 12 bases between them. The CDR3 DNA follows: TGTGCCAGCAGTTACTCTAGTTATCGACCCACCGGGGAGCTGTTTTTT. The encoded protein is CASSYSSYRPTGELFF.

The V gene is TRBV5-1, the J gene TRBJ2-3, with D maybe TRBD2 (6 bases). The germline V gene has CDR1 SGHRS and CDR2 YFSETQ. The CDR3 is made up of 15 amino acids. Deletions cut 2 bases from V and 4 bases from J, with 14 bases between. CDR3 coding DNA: TGCGCCAGCAGCTTCTTAGCAGGCGGGGCAGATACGCAGTATTTT. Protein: CASSFLAGGADTQYF.

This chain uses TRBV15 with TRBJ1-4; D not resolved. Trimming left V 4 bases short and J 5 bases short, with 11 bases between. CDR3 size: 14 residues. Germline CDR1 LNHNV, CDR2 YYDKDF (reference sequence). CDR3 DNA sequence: TGTGCCACCAGCATTTCAGGACGAAATGAAAAACTGTTTTTT. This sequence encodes CATSISGRNEKLFF.

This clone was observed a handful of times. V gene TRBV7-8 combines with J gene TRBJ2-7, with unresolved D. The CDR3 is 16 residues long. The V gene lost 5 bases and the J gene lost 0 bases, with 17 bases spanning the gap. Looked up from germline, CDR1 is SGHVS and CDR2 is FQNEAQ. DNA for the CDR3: TGTGCCAGCAGCCCAAGGTCCAGCCCTAGCTCCTACGAGCAGTACTTC. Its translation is CASSPRSSPSSYEQYF.

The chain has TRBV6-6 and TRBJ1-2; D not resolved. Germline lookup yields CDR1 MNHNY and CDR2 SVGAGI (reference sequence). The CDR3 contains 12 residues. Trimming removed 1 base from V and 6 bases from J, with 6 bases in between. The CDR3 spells CASSYYEDGYTF. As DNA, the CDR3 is TGTGCCAGCAGTTACTACGAGGATGGCTACACCTTC.

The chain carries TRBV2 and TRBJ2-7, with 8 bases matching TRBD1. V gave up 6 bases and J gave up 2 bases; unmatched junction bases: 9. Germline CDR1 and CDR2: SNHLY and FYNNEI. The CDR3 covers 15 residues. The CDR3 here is CASSLKGQGPYEQYF. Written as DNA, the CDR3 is TGTGCCAGCAGCTTAAAAGGACAGGGACCCTACGAGCAGTACTTC.

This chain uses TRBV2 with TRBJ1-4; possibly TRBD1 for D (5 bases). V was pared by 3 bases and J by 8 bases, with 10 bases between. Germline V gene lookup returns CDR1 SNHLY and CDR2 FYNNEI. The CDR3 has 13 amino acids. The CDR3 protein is CASSDRVGEKLFF. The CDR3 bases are TGTGCCAGCAGTGACAGGGTTGGAGAAAAACTGTTTTTT.

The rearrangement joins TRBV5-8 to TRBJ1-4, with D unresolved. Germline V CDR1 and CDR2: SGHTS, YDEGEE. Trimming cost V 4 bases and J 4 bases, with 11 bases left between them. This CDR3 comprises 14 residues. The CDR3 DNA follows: TGTGCCAGCAGCCCCGGGAAGATTAATGAAAAACTGTTTTTT. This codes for CASSPGKINEKLFF.

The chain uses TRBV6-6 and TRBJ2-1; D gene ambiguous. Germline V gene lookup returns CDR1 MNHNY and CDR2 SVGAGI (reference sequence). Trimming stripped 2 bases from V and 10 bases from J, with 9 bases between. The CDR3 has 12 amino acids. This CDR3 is CASSYPGTEQFF. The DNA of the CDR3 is TGTGCCAGCAGTTACCCAGGAACGGAGCAGTTCTTC.

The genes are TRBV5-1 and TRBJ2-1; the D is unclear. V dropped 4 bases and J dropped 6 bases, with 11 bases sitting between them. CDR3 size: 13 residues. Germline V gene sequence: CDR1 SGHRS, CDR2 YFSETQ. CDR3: CASSTPPSNEQFF. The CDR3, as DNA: TGCGCCAGCAGCACACCCCCTTCCAATGAGCAGTTCTTC.

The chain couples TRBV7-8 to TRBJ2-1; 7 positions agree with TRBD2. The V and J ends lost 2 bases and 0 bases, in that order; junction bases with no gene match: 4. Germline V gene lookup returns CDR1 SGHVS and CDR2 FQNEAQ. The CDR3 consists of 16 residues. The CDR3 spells CASSLRGGSSYNEQFF. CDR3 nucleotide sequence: TGTGCCAGCAGCTTACGCGGGGGTAGCTCCTACAATGAGCAGTTCTTC.

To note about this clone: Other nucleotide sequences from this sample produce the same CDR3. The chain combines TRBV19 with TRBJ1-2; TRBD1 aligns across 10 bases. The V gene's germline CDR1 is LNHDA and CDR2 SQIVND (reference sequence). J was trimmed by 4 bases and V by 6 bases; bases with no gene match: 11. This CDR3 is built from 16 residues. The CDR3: CASSRDRGPGGYGYTF. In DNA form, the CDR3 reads TGTGCCAGTAGCCGGGACAGGGGCCCAGGGGGCTATGGCTACACCTTC.